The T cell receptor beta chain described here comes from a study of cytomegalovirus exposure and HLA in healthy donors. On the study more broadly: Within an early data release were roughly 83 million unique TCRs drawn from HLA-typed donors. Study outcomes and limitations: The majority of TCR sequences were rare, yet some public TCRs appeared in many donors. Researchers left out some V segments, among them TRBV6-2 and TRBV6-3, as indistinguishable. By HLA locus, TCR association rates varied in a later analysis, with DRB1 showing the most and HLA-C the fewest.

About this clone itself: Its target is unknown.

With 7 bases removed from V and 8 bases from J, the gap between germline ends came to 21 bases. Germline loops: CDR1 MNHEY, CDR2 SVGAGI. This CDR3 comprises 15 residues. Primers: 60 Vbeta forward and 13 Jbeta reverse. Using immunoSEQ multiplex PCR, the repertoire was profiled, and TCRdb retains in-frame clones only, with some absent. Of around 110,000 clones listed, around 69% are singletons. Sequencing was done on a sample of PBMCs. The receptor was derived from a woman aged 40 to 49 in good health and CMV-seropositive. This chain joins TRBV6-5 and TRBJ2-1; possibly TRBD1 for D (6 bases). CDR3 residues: CASTHRQGMADEQFF. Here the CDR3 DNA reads TGTGCCAGCACCCACAGGCAGGGGATGGCTGATGAGCAGTTCTTC.